A single sample gave rise to the 26 T cell receptor beta chains below, sequenced in a study of graft-versus-host responses after intestinal transplantation. Repertoires were generated with immunoSEQ multiplex PCR, while TCRdb's copy carries only in-frame clones and drops some. This sample has about 78,000 clones, with roughly 84% found just once. These receptors lack a known antigen. Sequences were derived from unstimulated CD8+ T cells sorted from spleen or lymph node cells, sampled before transplant. These TCRs come from a human donor who was the organ donor for an intestinal transplant.

The count of this clone is one. The J gene is TRBJ2-3, the V gene TRBV29-1, with 8 positions matching TRBD1. V lost 5 bases to trimming and J lost 4 bases; unmatched junction nucleotides: 14. Germline values: CDR1 SQVTM, CDR2 ANQGSEA. The CDR3 is 16 residues long. The CDR3 loop reads CSVSIDRGFVADTQYF. The CDR3 nucleotides read TGCAGCGTTTCAATCGACAGGGGTTTTGTGGCAGATACGCAGTATTTT.

The chain is built from TRBV5-1 and TRBJ2-3; D tentatively reads TRBD1 or TRBD2 (6 bases each). The CDR3 has 17 amino acids. Germline V gene data show CDR1 as SGHRS and CDR2 as YFSETQ. Trimming removed 0 bases from V and 0 bases from J, with 14 bases in between. This CDR3 is CASSLVGGQVSTDTQYF. The CDR3 nucleotides read TGCGCCAGCAGCTTGGTTGGGGGGCAGGTGAGCACAGATACGCAGTATTTT.

The rearrangement links TRBV27 to TRBJ2-7; 7 nucleotides match TRBD1. Germline V gives CDR1 MNHEY, CDR2 SMNVEV (reference sequence). The J segment lost 2 bases and the V segment lost 6 bases, leaving 10 bases of the junction unmatched. This CDR3 is built from 15 residues. The CDR3 region is CASSQASGQAYEQYF. As DNA, the CDR3 is TGTGCCAGCAGCCAAGCCTCTGGACAGGCCTACGAGCAGTACTTC.

The chain carries TRBV5-6 and TRBJ2-1, with unresolved D. The germline V gene encodes CDR1 SGHDT and CDR2 YYEEEE. V lost 5 bases and J 8 bases, leaving 14 bases between the germline ends. This CDR3 contains 13 residues. Here the CDR3 reads CASRHDVGDEQFF. The CDR3 coding sequence is TGTGCCAGCAGGCACGACGTAGGTGATGAGCAGTTCTTC.

This clone was counted only a few times. The J gene is TRBJ1-5, the V gene TRBV19; D remains unclear. Germline CDR1 LNHDA, CDR2 SQIVND (reference sequence). Deletions cut 3 bases from V and 3 bases from J, with 18 bases between. CDR3 length equals 17 residues. The CDR3 sequence is CASSISGGGHNNQPQHF. CDR3 nucleotide sequence: TGTGCCAGTAGTATCTCAGGTGGAGGGCACAACAATCAGCCCCAGCATTTT.

The chain uses TRBV5-8 and TRBJ2-7; no clear D gene. V lost 0 bases, J lost 2 bases, and 12 bases lay in between. Germline CDR1 is SGHTS and CDR2 is YDEGEE. The CDR3 is made up of 15 amino acids. The CDR3 nucleotides read TGTGCCAGCAGCTTGGGGACCATGGGCACCTACGAGCAGTACTTC. Protein sequence: CASSLGTMGTYEQYF.

J is TRBJ2-3 and V is TRBV6-5; 8 nucleotides line up with TRBD2. V was pared by 6 bases and J by 4 bases, with 9 bases of the junction left unmatched. Per germline, CDR1 MNHEY and CDR2 SVGAGI. The CDR3 is 15 amino acids. CDR3 DNA sequence: TGTGCCAGCAGACCGGGGGGGCCGATCCCAGATACGCAGTATTTT. The encoded protein is CASRPGGPIPDTQYF.

This clone was counted a few times. This chain joins TRBV9 and TRBJ2-7; D perhaps matches TRBD1 (7 bases). V lost 4 bases, J lost 3 bases, and 17 bases lay in between. Germline loops: CDR1 SGDLS, CDR2 YYNGEE. The CDR3 loop spans 15 amino acids. CDR3 coding DNA: TGTGCCAGCAGCCCAGGGGGAGGACTCCACTACGAGCAGTACTTC. Its translation is CASSPGGGLHYEQYF.

This chain joins TRBV7-2 and TRBJ2-7; 7 bases agree with TRBD1. J lost 3 bases, V lost 3 bases, and 2 bases had no gene match. The CDR3 has 13 amino acids. Per germline, CDR1 SGHTA and CDR2 FQGNSA. The CDR3 is CASSFDRDYEQYF. CDR3 bases: TGTGCCAGCAGCTTCGACAGGGACTACGAGCAGTACTTC.

About this clone itself: The missing conserved phenylalanine or tryptophan at the end of this CDR3 makes a read error likely. Because the CDR3's place on the DNA is in doubt, the DNA is left out and the CDR3 is given as listed by TCRdb. V is TRBV10-3 and J is TRBJ2-7. CDR1 and CDR2 (germline): ENHRY, SYGVKD. The CDR3 adds up to 11 amino acids, both ends counted. This CDR3 reads CAIRDRTGPPL.

This clone was detected a few times. V usage is TRBV4-2 and J usage is TRBJ2-3, with 7 nucleotides matching TRBD1. The CDR3 covers 16 residues. Germline V CDR1 and CDR2: LGHNA, YNFKEQ. The V segment lost 0 bases and the J segment 1 base; nucleotides outside the gene matches: 4. The chain's CDR3 is CASSQERGQGTDTQYF. The DNA of the CDR3 is TGTGCCAGCAGCCAAGAAAGAGGACAGGGCACAGATACGCAGTATTTT.

The J gene is TRBJ2-3, the V gene TRBV5-1; 12 positions match TRBD2. V shed 1 base and J 2 bases; nucleotides not matched to a gene: 8. The CDR3 spans 18 residues. The germline V gene encodes CDR1 SGHRS and CDR2 YFSETQ. CDR3 DNA: TGCGCCAGCAGCTTGCCTAGCGGGGGGGCGAAGGACACAGATACGCAGTATTTT. Translation: CASSLPSGGAKDTDTQYF.

This clone was seen just once. V and J are TRBV7-4 and TRBJ2-7, with D possibly called TRBD1 or TRBD2 (5 bases each). This CDR3 has 15 residues. In germline, CDR1 is SGHVT, CDR2 SQSDAQ. The V gene lost 5 bases and the J gene lost 5 bases, with 19 bases spanning the gap. CDR3 DNA: TGTGCCAGCAGCCCCGAGGGGAGTCCGAACCACGAGCAGTACTTC. Amino acids: CASSPEGSPNHEQYF.

The chain has TRBV5-1 and TRBJ1-1; D unresolved. V was trimmed by 0 bases and J by 3 bases, leaving 6 bases between them. The CDR3 is made up of 13 amino acids. Germline lookup yields CDR1 SGHRS and CDR2 YFSETQ. CDR3 amino acids: CASSLDSYTEAFF. The CDR3 DNA follows: TGCGCCAGCAGCTTGGACAGTTACACTGAAGCTTTCTTT.

This chain joins TRBV27 and TRBJ1-1, with a weak D call TRBD1 (5 bases). With 4 bases removed from V and 6 bases from J, the gap between germline ends came to 12 bases. The length of the CDR3 is 13 residues. Germline V gene lookup returns CDR1 MNHEY and CDR2 SMNVEV (reference sequence). Here the CDR3 DNA reads TGTGCCAGCAGTTCGGGGGGACTGGCTGAAGCTTTCTTT. It codes for CASSSGGLAEAFF.

J is TRBJ1-2 and V is TRBV6-6, with a possible D match to TRBD1 (5 bases). V lost 5 bases and J 5 bases, leaving 12 bases between the germline ends. The CDR3 is 13 amino acids. From germline, CDR1 is MNHNY and CDR2 SVGAGI (reference sequence). CDR3 loop: CASSTGTEYGYTF. CDR3 DNA: TGTGCCAGCAGTACGGGGACTGAATATGGCTACACCTTC.

The chain couples TRBV27 to TRBJ2-2; TRBD1 matches 7 bases. V lost 1 base and J lost 4; bases outside the gene matches: 12. CDR3 length equals 18 residues. CDR1 is MNHEY and CDR2 is SMNVEV in the germline V gene (reference sequence). Written as DNA, the CDR3 is TGTGCCAGCAGTTTATTGACAGGGACAACAGTCCCCACCGGGGAGCTGTTTTTT. Its translation: CASSLLTGTTVPTGELFF.

This chain links TRBV6-5 with TRBJ2-2, with 7 bases fitting TRBD2. V shed 6 bases, J shed 6 bases, and the junction held 10 bases outside the gene matches. This CDR3 comprises 15 residues. Germline V CDR1 and CDR2: MNHEY, SVGAGI. CDR3: CASSPGLEGPGELFF. DNA of the CDR3: TGTGCCAGCAGCCCCGGACTAGAAGGGCCCGGGGAGCTGTTTTTT.

The rearrangement links TRBV28 to TRBJ2-3; D not resolved. The CDR3 has 13 amino acids. V was clipped by 7 bases and J by 1 base, with 9 bases between them. Germline CDR1 MDHEN, CDR2 SYDVKM. CDR3 coding DNA: TGTGCCAGCATCGGCCTAGGCACAGATACGCAGTATTTT. As protein: CASIGLGTDTQYF. Filled out from reference TRBV28 and TRBJ2-3, the complete variable domain reads DVKVTQSSRYLVKRTGEKVFLECVQDMDHENMFWYRQDPGLGLRLIYFSYDVKMKEKGDIPEGYSVSREKKERFSLILESASTNQTSMYLCASIGLGTDTQYFGPGTRLTVL.

The chain uses TRBV11-2 and TRBJ2-7, with D tentatively TRBD1 (5 bases). This CDR3 spans 14 amino acids. The V gene's germline CDR1 is SGHAT and CDR2 FQNNGV. Trimming took 5 bases from V and 3 from J, leaving 14 bases between them. The chain's CDR3 is CASSTAGIGYEQYF. The CDR3 coding sequence is TGTGCCAGCAGCACGGCAGGGATCGGCTACGAGCAGTACTTC. Looking up the rest from reference TRBV11-2 and TRBJ2-7 gives the full variable domain: EAGVAQSPRYKIIEKRQSVAFWCNPISGHATLYWYQQILGQGPKLLIQFQNNGVVDDSQLPKDRFSAERLKGVDSTLKIQPAKLEDSAVYLCASSTAGIGYEQYFGPGTRLTVT.

V gene TRBV5-1 combines with J gene TRBJ1-1; tentatively, D is TRBD1 (5 bases). CDR3 size: 16 residues. The germline V gene encodes CDR1 SGHRS and CDR2 YFSETQ. V was shortened by 6 bases and J by 3 bases, with 21 bases between the two germline ends. DNA for the CDR3: TGCGCCAGCACTTCGAGGCCGGGGACGTCAGACACTGAAGCTTTCTTT. Translating gives CASTSRPGTSDTEAFF.

The CDR3 coding sequence is TGTGCCAGCAGCTTAGGACGATCAGGCTACACCTTC. This translates into CASSLGRSGYTF. V is TRBV7-8 and J is TRBJ1-2; D remains ambiguous. V was pared by 1 base and J by 8 bases, with 8 bases between. There are 12 residues in the CDR3. Germline loops: CDR1 SGHVS, CDR2 FQNEAQ.

This clone was counted between two and nine times. The CDR3 sequence: CASTGGYSGNTIYF. The CDR3 DNA reads TGTGCCAGCACTGGGGGATATTCTGGAAACACCATATATTTT. The chain joins TRBV7-9 to TRBJ1-3, with D perhaps matching TRBD1 (5 bases). Germline V gene sequence: CDR1 SEHNR, CDR2 FQNEAQ (reference sequence). V was shortened by 7 bases and J by 1 base, with 11 bases between the two germline ends. The CDR3 has 14 residues.

This rearrangement joins TRBV15 to TRBJ1-1; D perhaps matches TRBD1 (5 bases). Germline CDR1 is LNHNV and CDR2 is YYDKDF (reference sequence). The CDR3 runs to 14 residues. V was shortened by 5 bases and J by 1 base, with 11 bases between the two germline ends. The CDR3 loop reads CATSVTVTNTEAFF. In DNA, the CDR3 is TGTGCCACCAGCGTGACAGTAACGAACACTGAAGCTTTCTTT.

The chain links TRBV28 to TRBJ1-1; 7 nucleotides align to TRBD1. The CDR3 is made up of 15 amino acids. Germline V gene sequence: CDR1 MDHEN, CDR2 SYDVKM. The V and J ends lost 6 bases and 6 bases, in that order; junction bases with no gene match: 13. The CDR3 spells CASSSHRGAWAEAFF. CDR3 DNA: TGTGCCAGCAGCTCCCACAGGGGCGCCTGGGCTGAAGCTTTCTTT.

CDR3 in amino acids: CASSQDYQGAATDTQYF. Here the CDR3 DNA reads TGTGCCAGCAGCCAAGATTATCAGGGCGCAGCTACAGATACGCAGTATTTT. This rearrangement joins TRBV4-2 to TRBJ2-3; a possible D gene is TRBD1 (5 bases). The germline gives CDR1 LGHNA, CDR2 YNFKEQ. Trimming took off 0 bases at V and 3 bases at J, with 16 bases between the two ends. The CDR3 has 17 residues.